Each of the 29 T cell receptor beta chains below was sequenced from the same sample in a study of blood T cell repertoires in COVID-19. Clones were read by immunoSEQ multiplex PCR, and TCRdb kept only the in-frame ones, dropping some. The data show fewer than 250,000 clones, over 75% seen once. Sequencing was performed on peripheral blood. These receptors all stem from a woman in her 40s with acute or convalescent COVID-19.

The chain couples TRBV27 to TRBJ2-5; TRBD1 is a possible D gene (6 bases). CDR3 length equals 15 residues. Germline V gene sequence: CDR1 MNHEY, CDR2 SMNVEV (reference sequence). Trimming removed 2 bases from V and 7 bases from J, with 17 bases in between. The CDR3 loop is CASSLTGPIEGTQYF. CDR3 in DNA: TGTGCCAGCAGTTTAACAGGGCCTATAGAGGGGACCCAGTACTTC.

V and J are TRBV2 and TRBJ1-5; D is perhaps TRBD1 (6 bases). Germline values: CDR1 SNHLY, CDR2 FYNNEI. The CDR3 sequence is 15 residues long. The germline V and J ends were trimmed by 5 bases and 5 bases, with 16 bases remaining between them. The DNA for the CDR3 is TGTGCCAGCAGTTCAACAGGGTACGGAGATCAGCCCCAGCATTTT. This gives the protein CASSSTGYGDQPQHF. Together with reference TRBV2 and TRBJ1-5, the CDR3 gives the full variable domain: EPEVTQTPSHQVTQMGQEVILRCVPISNHLYFYWYRQILGQKVEFLVSFYNNEISEKSEIFDDQFSVERPDGSNFTLKIRSTKLEDSAMYFCASSSTGYGDQPQHFGDGTRLSIL.

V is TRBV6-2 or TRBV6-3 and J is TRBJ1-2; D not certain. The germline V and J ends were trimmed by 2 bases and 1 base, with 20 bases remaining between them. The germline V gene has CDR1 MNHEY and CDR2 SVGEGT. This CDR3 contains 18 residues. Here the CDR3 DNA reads TGTGCCAGCAGTTACGCCAACAGCCTGCCGAACAGTAACTATGGCTACACCTTC. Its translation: CASSYANSLPNSNYGYTF.

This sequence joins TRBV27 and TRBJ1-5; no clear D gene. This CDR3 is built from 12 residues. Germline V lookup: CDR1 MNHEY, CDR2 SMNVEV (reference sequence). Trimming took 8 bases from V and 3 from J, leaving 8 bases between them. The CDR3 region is CASGGSNQPQHF. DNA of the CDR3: TGTGCCAGCGGAGGGTCCAATCAGCCCCAGCATTTT.

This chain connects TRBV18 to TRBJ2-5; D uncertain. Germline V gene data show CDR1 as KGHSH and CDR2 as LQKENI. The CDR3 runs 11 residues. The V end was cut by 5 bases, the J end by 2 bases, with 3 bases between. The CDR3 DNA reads TGTGCCAGCTCAACTCAAGAGACCCAGTACTTC. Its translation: CASSTQETQYF.

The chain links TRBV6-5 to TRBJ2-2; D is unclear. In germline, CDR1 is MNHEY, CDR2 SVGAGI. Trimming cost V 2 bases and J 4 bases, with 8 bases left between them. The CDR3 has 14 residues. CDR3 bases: TGTGCCAGCAGTTACGGCAAAAGCACCGGGGAGCTGTTTTTT. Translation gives CASSYGKSTGELFF.

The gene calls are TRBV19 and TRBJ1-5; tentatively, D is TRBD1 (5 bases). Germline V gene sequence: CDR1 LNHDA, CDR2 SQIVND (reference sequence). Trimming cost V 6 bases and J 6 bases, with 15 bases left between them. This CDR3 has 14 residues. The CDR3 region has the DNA TGTGCCAGTAGCCCCACGGGGGGTAGTCAGCCCCAGCATTTT. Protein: CASSPTGGSQPQHF. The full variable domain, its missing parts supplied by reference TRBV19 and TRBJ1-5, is DGGITQSPKYLFRKEGQNVTLSCEQNLNHDAMYWYRQDPGQGLRLIYYSQIVNDFQKGDIAEGYSVSREKKESFPLTVTSAQKNPTAFYLCASSPTGGSQPQHFGDGTRLSIL.

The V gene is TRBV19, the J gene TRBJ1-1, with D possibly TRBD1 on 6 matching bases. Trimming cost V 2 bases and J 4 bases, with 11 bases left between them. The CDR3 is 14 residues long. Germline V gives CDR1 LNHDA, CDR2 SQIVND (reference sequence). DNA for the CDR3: TGTGCCAGTAGTATAAGGGGGAGAACCACTGAAGCTTTCTTT. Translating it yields CASSIRGRTTEAFF.

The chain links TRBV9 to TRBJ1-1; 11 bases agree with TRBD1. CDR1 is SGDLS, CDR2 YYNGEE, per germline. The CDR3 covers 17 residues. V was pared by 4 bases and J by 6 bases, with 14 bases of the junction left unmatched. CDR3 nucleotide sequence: TGTGCCAGCAGCAAGTTAGGTAGGACAGGGGGCTCTGCTGAAGCTTTCTTT. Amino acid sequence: CASSKLGRTGGSAEAFF.

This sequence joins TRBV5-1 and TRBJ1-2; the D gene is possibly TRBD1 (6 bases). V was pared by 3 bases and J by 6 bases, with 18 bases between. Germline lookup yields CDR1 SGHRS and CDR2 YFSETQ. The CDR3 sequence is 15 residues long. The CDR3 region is CASSSAQGKADGYTF. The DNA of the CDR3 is TGCGCCAGCAGCTCCGCACAGGGTAAGGCGGATGGCTACACCTTC. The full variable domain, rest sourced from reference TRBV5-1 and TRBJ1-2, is KAGVTQTPRYLIKTRGQQVTLSCSPISGHRSVSWYQQTPGQGLQFLFEYFSETQRNKGNFPGRFSGRQFSNSRSEMNVSTLELGDSALYLCASSSAQGKADGYTFGSGTRLTVV.

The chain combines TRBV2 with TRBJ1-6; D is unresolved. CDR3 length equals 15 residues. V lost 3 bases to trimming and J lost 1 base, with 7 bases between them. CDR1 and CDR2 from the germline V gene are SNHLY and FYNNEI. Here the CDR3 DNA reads TGTGCCAGCAGTGAGGGCCGTTCCTATAATTCACCCCTCCACTTT. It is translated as CASSEGRSYNSPLHF.

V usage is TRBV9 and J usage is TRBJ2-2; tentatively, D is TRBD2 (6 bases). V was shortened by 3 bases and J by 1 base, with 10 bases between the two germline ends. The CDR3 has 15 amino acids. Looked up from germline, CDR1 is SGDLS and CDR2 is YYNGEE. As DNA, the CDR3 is TGTGCCAGCAGCGGCGGGACTTTGAACACCGGGGAGCTGTTTTTT. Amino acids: CASSGGTLNTGELFF.

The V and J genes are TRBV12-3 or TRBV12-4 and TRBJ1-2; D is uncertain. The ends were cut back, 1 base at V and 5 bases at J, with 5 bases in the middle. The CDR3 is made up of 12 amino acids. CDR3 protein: CASSLDGYGYTF. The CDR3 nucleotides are TGTGCCAGCAGTTTAGACGGTTATGGCTACACCTTC.

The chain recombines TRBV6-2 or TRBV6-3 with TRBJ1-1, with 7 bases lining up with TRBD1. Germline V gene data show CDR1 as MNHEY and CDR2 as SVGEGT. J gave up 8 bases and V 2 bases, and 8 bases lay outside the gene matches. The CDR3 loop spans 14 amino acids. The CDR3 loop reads CASSYLTGTAEAFF. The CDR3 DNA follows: TGTGCCAGCAGTTACCTAACCGGGACAGCCGAAGCTTTCTTT.

The CDR3 DNA reads as TGTGCCAGTAGTATATCCGACAGGTCTGGAAACACCATATATTTT. Its translation: CASSISDRSGNTIYF. The rearrangement links TRBV19 to TRBJ1-3; D is possibly TRBD1 (6 bases). V lost 2 bases and J lost 1, with 9 bases in between. The CDR3 covers 15 residues. Germline values: CDR1 LNHDA, CDR2 SQIVND (reference sequence).

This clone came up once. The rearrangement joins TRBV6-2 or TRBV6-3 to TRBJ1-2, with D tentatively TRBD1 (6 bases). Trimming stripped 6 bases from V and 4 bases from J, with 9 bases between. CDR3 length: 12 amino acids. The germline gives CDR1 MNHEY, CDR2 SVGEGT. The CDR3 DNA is TGTGCCAGCAGCAGGGGTACCTATGGCTACACCTTC. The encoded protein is CASSRGTYGYTF.

This CDR3 reads CASSPAARVGNQPQHF. The CDR3 DNA follows: TGTGCCAGCTCACCCGCCGCCAGGGTTGGCAATCAGCCCCAGCATTTT. V is TRBV18 and J is TRBJ1-5; perhaps TRBD1 as D (5 bases). The germline V gene has CDR1 KGHSH and CDR2 LQKENI. This CDR3 has 16 residues. The V gene lost 3 bases and the J gene lost 2 bases, with 14 bases spanning the gap.

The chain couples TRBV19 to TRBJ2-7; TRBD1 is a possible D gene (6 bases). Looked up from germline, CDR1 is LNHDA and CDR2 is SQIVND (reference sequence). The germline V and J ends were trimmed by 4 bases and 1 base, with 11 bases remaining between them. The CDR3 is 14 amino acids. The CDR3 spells CASSRTGHSYEQYV. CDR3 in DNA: TGTGCCAGTAGTAGAACGGGACATTCCTACGAGCAGTACGTC.

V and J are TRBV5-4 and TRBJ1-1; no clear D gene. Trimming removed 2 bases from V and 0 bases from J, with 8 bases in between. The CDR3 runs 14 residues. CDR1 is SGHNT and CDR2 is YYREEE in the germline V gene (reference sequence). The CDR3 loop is CASSFSGMNTEAFF. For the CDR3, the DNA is TGTGCCAGCAGCTTCTCAGGTATGAACACTGAAGCTTTCTTT.

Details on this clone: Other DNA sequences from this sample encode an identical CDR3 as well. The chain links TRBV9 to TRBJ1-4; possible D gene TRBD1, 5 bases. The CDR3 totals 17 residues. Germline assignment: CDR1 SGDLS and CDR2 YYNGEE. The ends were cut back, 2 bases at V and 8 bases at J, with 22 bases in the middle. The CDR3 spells CASSVGAEWGVGEKLFF. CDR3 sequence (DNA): TGTGCCAGCAGCGTCGGGGCGGAATGGGGGGTTGGAGAAAAACTGTTTTTT.

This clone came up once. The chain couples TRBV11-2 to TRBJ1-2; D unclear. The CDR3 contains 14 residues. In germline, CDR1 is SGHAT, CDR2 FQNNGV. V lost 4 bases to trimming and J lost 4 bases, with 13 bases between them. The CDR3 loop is CASSSLKEGYGYTF. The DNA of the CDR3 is TGTGCCAGCAGCTCTCTGAAGGAGGGCTATGGCTACACCTTC. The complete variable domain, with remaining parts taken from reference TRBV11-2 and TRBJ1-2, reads EAGVAQSPRYKIIEKRQSVAFWCNPISGHATLYWYQQILGQGPKLLIQFQNNGVVDDSQLPKDRFSAERLKGVDSTLKIQPAKLEDSAVYLCASSSLKEGYGYTFGSGTRLTVV.

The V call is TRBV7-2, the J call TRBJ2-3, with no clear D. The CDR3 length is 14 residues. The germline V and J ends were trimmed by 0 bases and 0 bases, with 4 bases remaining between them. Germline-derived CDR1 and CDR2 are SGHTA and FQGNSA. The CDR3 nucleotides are TGTGCCAGCAGCTTAGCTCTGAGCACAGATACGCAGTATTTT. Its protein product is CASSLALSTDTQYF.

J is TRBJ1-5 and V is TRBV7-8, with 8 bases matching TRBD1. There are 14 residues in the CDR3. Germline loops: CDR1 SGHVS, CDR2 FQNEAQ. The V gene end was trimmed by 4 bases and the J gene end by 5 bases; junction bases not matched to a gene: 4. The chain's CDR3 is CASSSGGRDQPQHF. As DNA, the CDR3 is TGTGCCAGCAGCTCAGGGGGCAGGGATCAGCCCCAGCATTTT.

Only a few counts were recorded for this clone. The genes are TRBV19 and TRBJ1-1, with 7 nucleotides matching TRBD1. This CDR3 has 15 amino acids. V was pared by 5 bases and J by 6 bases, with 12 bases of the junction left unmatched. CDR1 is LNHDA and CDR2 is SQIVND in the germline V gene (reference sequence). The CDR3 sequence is CASSLAIYRGAEAFF. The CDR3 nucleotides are TGTGCCAGTAGTCTCGCCATTTACAGGGGTGCTGAAGCTTTCTTT.

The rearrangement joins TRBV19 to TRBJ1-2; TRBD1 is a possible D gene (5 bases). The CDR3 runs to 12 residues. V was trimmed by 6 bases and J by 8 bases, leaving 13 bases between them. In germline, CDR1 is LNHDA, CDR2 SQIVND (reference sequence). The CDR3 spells CASSRPGDGYTF. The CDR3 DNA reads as TGTGCCAGTAGCCGACCGGGGGACGGCTACACCTTC.

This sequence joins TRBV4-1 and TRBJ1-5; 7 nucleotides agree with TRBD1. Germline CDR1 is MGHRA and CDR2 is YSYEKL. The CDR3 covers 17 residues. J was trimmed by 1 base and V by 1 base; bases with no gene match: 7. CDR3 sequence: CASSQAAGTESNQPQHF. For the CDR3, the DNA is TGCGCCAGCAGCCAAGCCGCCGGGACAGAGAGCAATCAGCCCCAGCATTTT.

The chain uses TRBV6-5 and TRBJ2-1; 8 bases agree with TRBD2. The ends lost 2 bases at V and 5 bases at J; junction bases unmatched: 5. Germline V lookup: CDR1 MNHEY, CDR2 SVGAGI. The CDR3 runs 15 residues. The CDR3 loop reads CASSYVAGPHNEQFF. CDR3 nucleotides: TGTGCCAGCAGTTACGTAGCGGGGCCTCACAATGAGCAGTTCTTC.

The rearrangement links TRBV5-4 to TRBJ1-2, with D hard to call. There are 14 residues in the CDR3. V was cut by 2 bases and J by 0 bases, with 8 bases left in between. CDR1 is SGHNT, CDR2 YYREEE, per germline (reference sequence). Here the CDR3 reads CASSFSSSNYGYTF. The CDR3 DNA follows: TGTGCCAGCAGCTTTAGCAGTTCTAACTATGGCTACACCTTC.

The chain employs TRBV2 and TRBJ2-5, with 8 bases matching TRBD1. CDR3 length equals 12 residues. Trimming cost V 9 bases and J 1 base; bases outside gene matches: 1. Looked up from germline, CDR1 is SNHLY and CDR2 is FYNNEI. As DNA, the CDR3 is TGTGCCAGTGGACAGGGCCAAGAGACCCAGTACTTC. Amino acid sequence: CASGQGQETQYF.